This T cell receptor beta chain was obtained from a study of T cells expressing NK-cell markers. Study at large: Sorted CD3+CD56-NKG2C+, CD3+CD56+NKG2C+ and CD3+CD56+NKG2C- T cells supplied the TCR beta repertoires. Most of the eight sequenced donors tested HCMV-seropositive; one tested seronegative.

Following a re-call of the 5' RACE reads, TCRdb has one entry per CDR3 protein and lacks DNA. This sample's table has under 200,000 distinct CDR3 sequences. The CDR3 spans 16 residues. Points on this clonotype: The target antigen is unknown.

Study outcomes and limitations: NKG2C+ dominant clonotype frequencies in five to seven donors were roughly 1.0-7.5% of CD8+ T cells. Nothing established the HCMV specificity of expanded NKG2C+ T cell clones.

Material: blood T cells: a sorted CD56 or NKG2C T cell subset, CD4+ or CD8+ T cells, or bulk PBMC T cells (not recorded which). V is TRBV12-3 or TRBV12-4 and J is TRBJ2-7; TCRdb calls TRBD1, which cannot be checked without DNA. This clonotype originated in a woman aged 18 to 75 in good health. CDR3 in amino acids: CASSLTGQLIAYEQYF.